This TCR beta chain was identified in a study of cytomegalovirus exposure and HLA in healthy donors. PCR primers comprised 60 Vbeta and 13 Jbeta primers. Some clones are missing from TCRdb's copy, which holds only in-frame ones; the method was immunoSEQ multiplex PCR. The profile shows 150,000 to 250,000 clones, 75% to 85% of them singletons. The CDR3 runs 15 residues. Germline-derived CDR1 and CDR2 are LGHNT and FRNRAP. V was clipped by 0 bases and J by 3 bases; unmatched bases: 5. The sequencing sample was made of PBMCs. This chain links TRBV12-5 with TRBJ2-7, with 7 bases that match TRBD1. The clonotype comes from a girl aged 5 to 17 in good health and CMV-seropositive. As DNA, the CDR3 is TGTGCTAGTGGTTTGGTACAGGGGCCCTTCTACGAGCAGTACTTC. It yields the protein CASGLVQGPFYEQYF.